This passage covers 32 T cell receptor beta chains from one sample sequenced in a study of T cell responses to AZD1222 COVID-19 vaccine. Profiling relied on immunoSEQ multiplex PCR, and the TCRdb table lists in-frame clones only, not all of them. The repertoire holds roughly 180,000 clones, with approximately 90% as singletons. The specimen comprised peripheral blood, sampled 28 days after the second AZD1222 dose. The receptors shown here come from an adult who received the AZD1222 COVID-19 vaccine.

This sequence joins TRBV3-1 (or the pseudogene TRBV3-2) and TRBJ1-3; D unresolved. Germline-derived CDR1 and CDR2 are LGHDT and YNNKEL (reference sequence). The CDR3 totals 15 residues. V was pared by 4 bases and J by 0 bases, with 10 bases between. The CDR3 here is CASSPAVGSGNTIYF. The CDR3 coding sequence is TGTGCCAGCAGCCCTGCCGTGGGCTCTGGAAACACCATATATTTT.

The chain couples TRBV18 to TRBJ1-1; D unresolved. Per germline, CDR1 KGHSH and CDR2 LQKENI. V lost 6 bases and J 2 bases, leaving 7 bases between the germline ends. This CDR3 is built from 12 residues. In DNA form, the CDR3 reads TGTGCCAGCTCGGGCCCTAACACTGAAGCTTTCTTT. This gives the protein CASSGPNTEAFF.

J is TRBJ2-1 and V is TRBV6-2 or TRBV6-3; D not resolved. This CDR3 comprises 12 residues. From germline, CDR1 is MNHEY and CDR2 SVGEGT. Trimming shortened V by 6 bases and J by 4 bases, and 7 bases separated the two germline ends. The CDR3 DNA is TGTGCCAGCAGCTTGAGTTACAATGAGCAGTTCTTC. Translation gives CASSLSYNEQFF.

The chain uses TRBV7-2 and TRBJ1-1, with 9 bases identical to TRBD1. The CDR3 spans 16 residues. J gave up 2 bases and V 3 bases, and 7 bases lay outside the gene matches. Germline V gene data show CDR1 as SGHTA and CDR2 as FQGNSA. The chain's CDR3 is CASSFFLTGGNTEAFF. CDR3 DNA: TGTGCCAGCAGCTTTTTCCTGACAGGGGGTAACACTGAAGCTTTCTTT.

This chain uses TRBV7-2 with TRBJ2-5, with TRBD2 matching over 12 bases. This CDR3 is 16 amino acids long. The junction had 6 bases not matched to a gene; V was cut back by 5 bases and J by 2 bases. Germline V gene sequence: CDR1 SGHTA, CDR2 FQGNSA. As DNA, the CDR3 is TGTGCCAGCAGCCTAGGACTAGCGGGGCCACAAGAGACCCAGTACTTC. Residues: CASSLGLAGPQETQYF.

The rearrangement links TRBV5-1 to TRBJ1-2, with 10 bases that match TRBD1. CDR1 is SGHRS and CDR2 is YFSETQ in the germline V gene. V was pared by 4 bases and J by 3 bases, with 9 bases of the junction left unmatched. CDR3 length: 16 amino acids. The DNA for the CDR3 is TGCGCCAGCAGCCTCCAGACAGGGGGCAGGGACTATGGCTACACCTTC. Translated: CASSLQTGGRDYGYTF.

The chain is built from TRBV6-2 or TRBV6-3 and TRBJ1-5; weak D call: TRBD1 (5 bases). The V end was cut by 5 bases, the J end by 5 bases, with 22 bases between. The CDR3 has 17 residues. CDR1 is MNHEY, CDR2 SVGEGT, per germline. CDR3 sequence reads: CASSHPTAAPRDQPQHF. CDR3 nucleotide sequence: TGTGCCAGCAGTCACCCGACAGCCGCCCCGCGCGATCAGCCCCAGCATTTT.

The chain is built from TRBV11-3 and TRBJ2-1, with 16 bases fitting TRBD2. This CDR3 has 16 amino acids. Germline values: CDR1 SGHNT, CDR2 YENEEA. V trimming: 3 bases; J trimming: 7 bases; junction bases outside the gene matches: 3. The CDR3, as DNA: TGTGCCAGCAGCTTCACGGGACTAGCGGGGGGGAATGAGCAGTTCTTC. It translates to CASSFTGLAGGNEQFF.

In regard to this clone: The junction differs from germline at one of its ends, possibly a read error. The chain combines TRBV7-7 with TRBJ2-5, with TRBD2 matching over 7 bases. Germline V CDR1 and CDR2: SSHAT, FNYEAQ (reference sequence). The length of the CDR3 is 20 residues. The CDR3, as DNA: TGTGCTAGCAGCCCAAGTGTGGCGGGAGTCCTTAACCCCCTCGGAGAGACCCAGTACTTC. Protein product: CASSPSVAGVLNPLGETQYF.

V usage is TRBV2 and J usage is TRBJ1-2; 9 nucleotides line up with TRBD1. The germline V gene has CDR1 SNHLY and CDR2 FYNNEI. The CDR3 has 17 amino acids. The V segment lost 8 bases and the J segment 1 base; nucleotides outside the gene matches: 14. CDR3 coding DNA: TGTGCCAGCTACGACCCACAGGGGGCTATTTATAACTATGGCTACACCTTC. Translation gives CASYDPQGAIYNYGYTF.

In this sample, this clone turned up a few times. The genes are TRBV28 and TRBJ1-2; 9 nucleotides line up with TRBD1. The CDR3 spans 15 residues. Germline V gene data show CDR1 as MDHEN and CDR2 as SYDVKM. Losses at the gene ends were 4 bases for V and 6 bases for J; bases not matched to a gene: 9. CDR3 in amino acids: CASSSTGTGNNGYTF. The CDR3 DNA reads TGTGCCAGCAGTTCCACTGGGACAGGGAACAATGGCTACACCTTC.

The rearrangement links TRBV19 to TRBJ1-2; D uncertain. V lost 6 bases and J 10 bases, leaving 18 bases between the germline ends. CDR3 size: 13 residues. The germline gives CDR1 LNHDA, CDR2 SQIVND (reference sequence). CDR3 in amino acids: CASRPWQPSYYTF. As DNA, the CDR3 is TGTGCCAGTAGGCCCTGGCAGCCGTCGTACTACACCTTC.

The V call is TRBV28, the J call TRBJ1-1; D gene uncertain. V lost 2 bases to trimming and J lost 5 bases, with 12 bases between them. Germline V CDR1 and CDR2: MDHEN, SYDVKM. The length of the CDR3 is 14 residues. The CDR3 loop reads CASSLPAGATEAFF. The CDR3 nucleotides are TGTGCCAGCAGTTTACCCGCCGGCGCGACTGAAGCTTTCTTT. Full variable domain (outside the CDR3, taken from reference TRBV28 and TRBJ1-1): DVKVTQSSRYLVKRTGEKVFLECVQDMDHENMFWYRQDPGLGLRLIYFSYDVKMKEKGDIPEGYSVSREKKERFSLILESASTNQTSMYLCASSLPAGATEAFFGQGTRLTVV.

V is TRBV7-3 and J is TRBJ2-3; D might be TRBD1 (6 bases). This CDR3 is built from 15 residues. The V gene's germline CDR1 is SGHTA and CDR2 FQGTGA. V dropped 0 bases and J dropped 8 bases, with 15 bases sitting between them. The CDR3 here is CASSLTSQGTSTQYF. The CDR3 DNA follows: TGTGCCAGCAGCTTAACGTCACAGGGTACAAGTACGCAGTATTTT.

The rearrangement uses TRBV11-2 and TRBJ1-2, with unresolved D. The CDR3 covers 11 residues. Trimming took off 8 bases at V and 7 bases at J, with 11 bases between the two ends. The germline V gene has CDR1 SGHAT and CDR2 FQNNGV. Here the CDR3 reads CASAGFGGYTF. DNA of the CDR3: TGTGCCAGCGCGGGGTTCGGTGGCTACACCTTC.

The chain employs TRBV30 and TRBJ2-7; 10 bases map to TRBD1. CDR3 length: 15 residues. The ends lost 3 bases at V and 3 bases at J; junction bases unmatched: 8. Germline CDR1 reads GTSNPN; CDR2 reads SVGIG (reference sequence). CDR3 coding DNA: TGTGCCTGGAGCCACCCTGGGACAGGGGACTACGAGCAGTACTTC. This translates into CAWSHPGTGDYEQYF.

The chain joins TRBV5-1 to TRBJ1-2; 10 bases map to TRBD1. The CDR3 covers 14 residues. The J segment lost 8 bases and the V segment lost 0 bases, leaving 4 bases of the junction unmatched. The germline V gene encodes CDR1 SGHRS and CDR2 YFSETQ. CDR3 region: CASSLGQGAEGYTF. Here the CDR3 DNA reads TGCGCCAGCAGCTTGGGACAGGGGGCGGAGGGCTACACCTTC.

This chain uses TRBV30 with TRBJ2-7; possibly TRBD2 for D (6 bases). Germline V CDR1 and CDR2: GTSNPN, SVGIG (reference sequence). The CDR3 is 16 amino acids. The V end lost 2 bases, the J end lost 0 bases, and 17 bases lay between the germline ends. The CDR3 protein is CAWSPTAVRGSYEQYF. The CDR3 DNA reads as TGTGCCTGGAGTCCCACGGCCGTGCGGGGCTCCTACGAGCAGTACTTC.

The chain employs TRBV2 and TRBJ1-1; D not certain. Deletions cut 6 bases from V and 2 bases from J, with 4 bases between. Per the germline V gene, CDR1 is SNHLY and CDR2 is FYNNEI. CDR3 length: 11 amino acids. CDR3 residues: CASSVNTEAFF. In DNA, the CDR3 is TGTGCCAGCAGCGTAAACACTGAAGCTTTCTTT.

This chain uses TRBV2 with TRBJ1-3, with TRBD1 matching 12 bases. The J segment lost 2 bases and the V segment lost 6 bases, leaving 17 bases of the junction unmatched. CDR3 size: 20 residues. CDR1 is SNHLY, CDR2 FYNNEI, per germline. CDR3 DNA: TGTGCCAGCAGCGCCCCGTCGGGACAGGGGGCGCCCACGGCTGGAAACACCATATATTTT. Protein: CASSAPSGQGAPTAGNTIYF.

This sequence joins TRBV7-2 and TRBJ2-1; D is unresolved. With 1 base removed from V and 4 bases from J, the gap between germline ends came to 8 bases. Germline CDR1 reads SGHTA; CDR2 reads FQGNSA. The CDR3 runs to 14 residues. DNA for the CDR3: TGTGCCAGCAGCTTAGTGGCGGTATACAATGAGCAGTTCTTC. Amino acids: CASSLVAVYNEQFF.

The genes are TRBV6-5 and TRBJ1-1; possibly TRBD1 for D (6 bases). Trimming removed 4 bases from V and 1 base from J, with 16 bases in between. CDR1 and CDR2 (germline): MNHEY, SVGAGI. This CDR3 is built from 16 residues. CDR3 DNA sequence: TGTGCCAGCAGTTCTCTGCGGCAGGGGCCGAACACTGAAGCTTTCTTT. Its protein is CASSSLRQGPNTEAFF.

Note on this clone: An end of the junction does not agree with germline; a read error may underlie this. J is TRBJ2-5 and V is TRBV4-3; TRBD1 might be the D (6 bases). CDR3 length: 13 residues. CDR1 and CDR2 from the germline V gene are LGHNA and YSLEER. CDR3 nucleotide sequence: TGCGCCACCAGCCAGGACAGAGGGGAGACCCAGTACTTC. The encoded protein is CATSQDRGETQYF.

The genes are TRBV18 and TRBJ2-7; TRBD1 aligns across 8 bases. V lost 4 bases and J lost 3; bases outside the gene matches: 8. CDR3 length equals 15 residues. Germline values: CDR1 KGHSH, CDR2 LQKENI. The chain's CDR3 is CASSRIQGVGYEQYF. The CDR3 nucleotides read TGTGCCAGCTCACGAATACAGGGGGTGGGCTACGAGCAGTACTTC.

Notes on this clone: Relative to the germline gene, one junction end is altered; a read error may explain this. This chain uses TRBV20-1 with TRBJ2-7; TRBD2 matches 10 bases. The CDR3 extends over 11 amino acids. Germline V CDR1 and CDR2: DFQATT, SNEGSKA (reference sequence). This CDR3 is CSATSSGGPVF. CDR3 DNA sequence: TGCAGTGCTACCTCTAGCGGGGGTCCAGTGTTC.

The V gene is TRBV27, the J gene TRBJ2-2; possibly TRBD1 for D (5 bases). Germline loops: CDR1 MNHEY, CDR2 SMNVEV (reference sequence). The CDR3 length is 15 residues. V was cut by 5 bases and J by 2 bases, with 12 bases left in between. The CDR3 reads CASSLFQGNTGELFF. The CDR3 coding sequence is TGTGCCAGCAGTCTCTTTCAGGGAAACACCGGGGAGCTGTTTTTT.

The chain joins TRBV28 to TRBJ1-1, with no clear D. The CDR3 sequence is 14 residues long. The V gene's germline CDR1 is MDHEN and CDR2 SYDVKM. V was trimmed by 6 bases and J by 6 bases, leaving 17 bases between them. The CDR3: CASSLSYGGSEAFF. For the CDR3, the DNA is TGTGCCAGCAGCCTCAGCTATGGTGGCTCTGAAGCTTTCTTT.

The chain is built from TRBV27 and TRBJ1-1; D might be TRBD1 (6 bases). Germline CDR1 is MNHEY and CDR2 is SMNVEV (reference sequence). This CDR3 contains 16 residues. Trimming left V 9 bases short and J 4 bases short, with 24 bases between. CDR3 bases: TGTGCCAGTTTCAAAACTACAGGGCCCCGTTCCACTGAAGCTTTCTTT. Translating it yields CASFKTTGPRSTEAFF.

This rearrangement joins TRBV18 to TRBJ1-2, with 8 bases aligning to TRBD1. The V segment lost 4 bases and the J segment 4 bases; nucleotides outside the gene matches: 5. Germline CDR1 is KGHSH and CDR2 is LQKENI. The CDR3 is made up of 14 amino acids. The CDR3 here is CASSLGQVTYGYTF. The CDR3 coding sequence is TGTGCCAGCTCACTGGGACAGGTGACCTATGGCTACACCTTC.

In this sample, this clone turned up once. The gene calls are TRBV7-2 and TRBJ1-5; tentatively, D is TRBD1 (6 bases). CDR3 length equals 15 residues. Per germline, CDR1 SGHTA and CDR2 FQGNSA. The ends were cut back, 1 base at V and 3 bases at J, with 10 bases in the middle. The chain's CDR3 is CASSLGGGPNQPQHF. The CDR3 DNA follows: TGTGCCAGCAGCTTAGGAGGGGGGCCCAATCAGCCCCAGCATTTT.

The chain links TRBV24-1 to TRBJ2-1; D remains ambiguous. Per germline, CDR1 KGHDR and CDR2 SFDVKD. Trimming took 5 bases from V and 0 from J, leaving 4 bases between them. CDR3 size: 13 residues. CDR3 DNA sequence: TGTGCCACCAGTGTCGGCTCCTACAATGAGCAGTTCTTC. Its translation is CATSVGSYNEQFF.

V and J are TRBV21-1 and TRBJ1-4; the D call TRBD1 from the table was never checked on the DNA. TRBV21-1 is designated a pseudogene. The CDR3 has 13 residues. DNA of the CDR3: TGTGCCAGCAGCCGTCACACCGACAGGGAACTGTTTTTT. Amino acid sequence: CASSRHTDRELFF.